This T cell receptor beta chain was identified during a study of blood T cell repertoires in COVID-19. Study-level information: COVID-19 samples from acute and convalescent phases originated in the United States, Italy and Spain. PBMCs, B-cell-depleted T cells, or T cells provided the cDNA or gDNA that made up the material.

V was clipped by 4 bases and J by 7 bases; unmatched bases: 6. This CDR3 has 14 residues. CDR1 is SGHRS, CDR2 YFSETQ, per germline. In the original workflow: The assay estimated nucleated cells by amplifying reference gene primers. The protocol was immunoSEQ multiplex PCR, while the TCRdb copy is restricted to in-frame clones and leaves out a portion. V and J calls and clone size are those listed in that table; D and trimming were worked out from the DNA. This table holds tens of thousands of clones, over 75% found once. The chain combines TRBV5-1 with TRBJ1-2; 11 bases agree with TRBD1. This TCR derives from a human donor in a cohort sampled during active COVID-19. The sample comprised peripheral blood. The CDR3 region is CASSLAGTGGGYTF. The CDR3, as DNA: TGCGCCAGCAGCCTAGCCGGGACAGGGGGTGGCTACACCTTC.